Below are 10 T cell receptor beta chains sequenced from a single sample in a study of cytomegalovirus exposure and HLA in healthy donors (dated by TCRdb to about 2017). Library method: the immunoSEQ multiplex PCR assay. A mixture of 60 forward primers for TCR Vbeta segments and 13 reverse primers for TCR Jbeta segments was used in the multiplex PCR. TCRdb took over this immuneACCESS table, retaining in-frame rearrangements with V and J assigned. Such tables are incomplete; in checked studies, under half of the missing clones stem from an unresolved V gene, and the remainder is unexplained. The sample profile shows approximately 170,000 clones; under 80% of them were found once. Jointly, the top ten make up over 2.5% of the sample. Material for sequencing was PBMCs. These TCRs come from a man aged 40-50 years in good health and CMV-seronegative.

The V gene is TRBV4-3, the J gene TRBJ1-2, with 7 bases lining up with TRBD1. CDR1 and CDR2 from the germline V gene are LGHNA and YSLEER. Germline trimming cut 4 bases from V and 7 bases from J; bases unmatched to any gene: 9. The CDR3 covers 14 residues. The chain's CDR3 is CASSPSGQAGGYTF. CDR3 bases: TGCGCCAGCAGCCCATCCGGACAGGCCGGTGGCTACACCTTC.

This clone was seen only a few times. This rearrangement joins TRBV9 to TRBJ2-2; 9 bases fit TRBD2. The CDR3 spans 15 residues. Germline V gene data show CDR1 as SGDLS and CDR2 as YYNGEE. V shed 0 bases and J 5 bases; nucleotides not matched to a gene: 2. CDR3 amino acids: CASSVVSGGTGELFF. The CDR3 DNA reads TGTGCCAGCAGCGTAGTAAGCGGGGGGACCGGGGAGCTGTTTTTT. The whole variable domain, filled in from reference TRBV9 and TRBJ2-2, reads DSGVTQTPKHLITATGQRVTLRCSPRSGDLSVYWYQQSLDQGLQFLIQYYNGEERAKGNILERFSAQQFPDLHSELNLSSLELGDSALYFCASSVVSGGTGELFFGEGSRLTVL.

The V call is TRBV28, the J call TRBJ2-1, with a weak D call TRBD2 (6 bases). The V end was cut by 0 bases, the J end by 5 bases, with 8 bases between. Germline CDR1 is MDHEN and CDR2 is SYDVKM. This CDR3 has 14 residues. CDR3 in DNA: TGTGCCAGCAGTTTATGGGGGGGTAACAATGAGCAGTTCTTC. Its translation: CASSLWGGNNEQFF.

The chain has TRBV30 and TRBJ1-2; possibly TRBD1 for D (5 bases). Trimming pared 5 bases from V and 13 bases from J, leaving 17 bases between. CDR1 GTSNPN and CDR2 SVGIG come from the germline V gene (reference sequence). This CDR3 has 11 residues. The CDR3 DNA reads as TGTGCCTGGGTGGGGGGGTTGAGAGCCACCTTC. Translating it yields CAWVGGLRATF.

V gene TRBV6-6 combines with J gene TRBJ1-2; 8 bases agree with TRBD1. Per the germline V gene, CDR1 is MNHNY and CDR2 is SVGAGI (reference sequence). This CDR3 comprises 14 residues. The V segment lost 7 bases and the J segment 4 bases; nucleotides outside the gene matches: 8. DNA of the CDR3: TGTGCCAGCACCCGGACAGGGAATTCCTATGGCTACACCTTC. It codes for CASTRTGNSYGYTF.

Here the CDR3 reads CASSSGASTDTQYF. DNA for the CDR3: TGTGCCAGCAGCTCAGGGGCCAGCACAGATACGCAGTATTTT. The rearrangement uses TRBV5-4 and TRBJ2-3, with D possibly being TRBD1 (6 bases). V was shortened by 3 bases and J by 0 bases, with 8 bases between the two germline ends. CDR3 length: 14 amino acids. Per the germline V gene, CDR1 is SGHNT and CDR2 is YYREEE (reference sequence).

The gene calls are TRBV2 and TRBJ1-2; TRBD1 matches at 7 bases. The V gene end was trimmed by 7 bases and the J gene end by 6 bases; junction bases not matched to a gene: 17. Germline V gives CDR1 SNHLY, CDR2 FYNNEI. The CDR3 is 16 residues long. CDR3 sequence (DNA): TGTGCCAGCACCTCAATTTCCGGCAGGGGGAGGAATGGCTACACCTTC. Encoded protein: CASTSISGRGRNGYTF.

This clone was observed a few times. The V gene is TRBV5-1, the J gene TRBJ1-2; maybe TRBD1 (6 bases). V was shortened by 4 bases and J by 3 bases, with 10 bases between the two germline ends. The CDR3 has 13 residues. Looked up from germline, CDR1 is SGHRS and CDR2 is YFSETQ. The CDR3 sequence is CASSPAGDYGYTF. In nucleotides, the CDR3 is TGCGCCAGCAGCCCCGCAGGGGACTATGGCTACACCTTC. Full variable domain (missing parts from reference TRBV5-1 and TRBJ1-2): KAGVTQTPRYLIKTRGQQVTLSCSPISGHRSVSWYQQTPGQGLQFLFEYFSETQRNKGNFPGRFSGRQFSNSRSEMNVSTLELGDSALYLCASSPAGDYGYTFGSGTRLTVV.

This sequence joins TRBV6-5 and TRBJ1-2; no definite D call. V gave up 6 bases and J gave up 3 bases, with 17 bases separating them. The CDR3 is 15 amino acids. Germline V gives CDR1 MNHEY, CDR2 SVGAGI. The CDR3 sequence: CASSNARHGYYGYTF. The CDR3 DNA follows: TGTGCCAGCAGCAACGCGCGGCACGGGTACTATGGCTACACCTTC.

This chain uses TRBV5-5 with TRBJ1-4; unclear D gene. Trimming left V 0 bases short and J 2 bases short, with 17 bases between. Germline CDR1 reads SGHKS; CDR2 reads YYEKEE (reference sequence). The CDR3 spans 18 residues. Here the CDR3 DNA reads TGTGCCAGCAGCTTGGATCGCGGAGGGTACGGTACTAATGAAAAACTGTTTTTT. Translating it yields CASSLDRGGYGTNEKLFF. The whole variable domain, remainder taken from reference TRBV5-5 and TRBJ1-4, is DAGVTQSPTHLIKTRGQQVTLRCSPISGHKSVSWYQQVLGQGPQFIFQYYEKEERGRGNFPDRFSARQFPNYSSELNVNALLLGDSALYLCASSLDRGGYGTNEKLFFGSGTQLSVL.